This TCR beta chain was recovered during a study of CD8 T cells in ankylosing spondylitis. Germline CDR1 and CDR2: SGHKS and YYEKEE (reference sequence). CDR3 length: 18 residues. V dropped 2 bases and J dropped 5 bases, with 22 bases sitting between them. A single record per CDR3 protein comes from TCRdb applying MiXCR to the 5' RACE reads. The profile covers fewer than 550,000 distinct CDR3 sequences, with less than 6% appearing a single time and 3% to 4% taken by the ten largest. Findings and caveats of the study: With a CD8+ phenotype, disease-linked clones were relatively rare in peripheral blood. The study identified a TCR beta motif of seven or eight highly homologous variants that appeared characteristic of ankylosing spondylitis blood.

This clonotype was observed many times. Its antigen is undetermined. The chain is built from TRBV5-5 and TRBJ1-4, with D possibly being TRBD1 (5 bases). This sequence originates from a male donor with ankylosing spondylitis. The sequencing input was blood, either unsorted or a sorted T cell fraction (not recorded which). CDR3: CASSFRKTDSSTNEKLFF. The CDR3 region has the DNA TGTGCCAGCAGCTTTAGAAAGACAGACTCCTCTACAAATGAAAAACTGTTTTTT.